Below, 18 T cell receptor beta chains from the same sample are listed, as sequenced in a study of T cells after yellow fever vaccination. TCRdb reprocessed the 5' RACE reads with MiXCR, giving one entry per CDR3 protein. The table lists hundreds of thousands of distinct CDR3 sequences, about 13% of them singletons. Sequenced here: PBMCs, sampled on the day of the yellow fever booster vaccination. The origin of the receptors is a man aged 25-45 years who received the YFV17D yellow fever vaccine.

This clonotype was found a few times. This chain joins TRBV30 and TRBJ2-1; D call uncertain. Trimming cost V 3 bases and J 10 bases, with 13 bases left between them. CDR3 size: 12 residues. Germline CDR1 and CDR2: GTSNPN and SVGIG (reference sequence). CDR3 bases: TGTGCCTGGAGCCTAAACTTCAACGAGCAGTTCTTC. As protein: CAWSLNFNEQFF.

The chain recombines TRBV10-2 with TRBJ1-1; D perhaps matches TRBD1 (5 bases). CDR3 length: 14 amino acids. The ends were cut back, 7 bases at V and 3 bases at J, with 15 bases in the middle. Germline V CDR1 and CDR2: WSHSY, SAAADI. The CDR3 sequence: CASMGRGADTEAFF. In DNA, the CDR3 is TGCGCCAGCATGGGGAGGGGCGCGGACACTGAAGCTTTCTTT.

The chain couples TRBV7-8 to TRBJ2-3; tentative D call: TRBD2 (6 bases). Germline V gene lookup returns CDR1 SGHVS and CDR2 FQNEAQ. The CDR3 is 17 amino acids. Trimming pared 1 base from V and 3 bases from J, leaving 17 bases between. The CDR3 nucleotides are TGTGCCAGCAGCTTAGTTAGCGGCCATAGGGTAACAGATACGCAGTATTTT. Protein: CASSLVSGHRVTDTQYF.

This clonotype was detected a few times. This chain links TRBV5-4 with TRBJ2-2, with TRBD1 as a possible D gene (5 bases). Trimming removed 4 bases at V and 4 bases at J, with 14 bases between. Germline V gene sequence: CDR1 SGHNT, CDR2 YYREEE (reference sequence). CDR3 length: 15 amino acids. CDR3 bases: TGTGCCAGCAGCGTGTCAGGGATAGGCACCGGGGAGCTGTTTTTT. This translates into CASSVSGIGTGELFF.

Only a few counts were recorded for this clonotype. This chain connects TRBV7-2 to TRBJ2-2; D might be TRBD2 (6 bases). This CDR3 contains 15 residues. Germline assignment: CDR1 SGHTA and CDR2 FQGNSA. V gave up 5 bases and J gave up 3 bases, with 13 bases separating them. The CDR3 loop is CASSNKGLDTGELFF. CDR3 nucleotides: TGTGCCAGCAGCAATAAGGGACTGGACACCGGGGAGCTGTTTTTT.

A note on this clonotype: This may arise from a read error, as a much more abundant clone is one base away. The chain employs TRBV15 and TRBJ2-2, with D unclear. Germline V gene lookup returns CDR1 LNHNV and CDR2 YYDKDF (reference sequence). The V gene lost 0 bases and the J gene lost 5 bases, with 1 base spanning the gap. The CDR3 extends over 12 amino acids. For the CDR3, the DNA is TGTGCCACCAGCAGAGAAACCGGGGAGCTGTTTTTT. This translates into CATSRETGELFF.

The rearrangement uses TRBV12-3 or TRBV12-4 and TRBJ1-5, with D hard to call. CDR3 size: 15 residues. Trimming pared 6 bases from V and 6 bases from J, leaving 18 bases between. The CDR3 bases are TGTGCCAGCAGCCGCGGACGGTTGGGAGGTCAGCCCCAGCATTTT. This sequence encodes CASSRGRLGGQPQHF.

This clonotype occurred many times. V usage is TRBV7-9 and J usage is TRBJ2-1; no clear D. Germline-derived CDR1 and CDR2 are SEHNR and FQNEAQ (reference sequence). The CDR3 extends over 12 amino acids. Trimming left V 4 bases short and J 6 bases short, with 7 bases between. The CDR3 DNA reads TGTGCCAGCAGCTCAAATTTCAATGAGCAGTTCTTC. Encoded protein: CASSSNFNEQFF.

In DNA form, the CDR3 reads TGCAGTGCTCTCCGGGGGCAGGGCCTCTCTGGGGCCAACGTCCTGACTTTC. Translation gives CSALRGQGLSGANVLTF. V is TRBV20-1 and J is TRBJ2-6; D may match TRBD1 or TRBD2 (6 bases each). The CDR3 loop spans 17 amino acids. The germline V gene encodes CDR1 DFQATT and CDR2 SNEGSKA (reference sequence). V was pared by 5 bases and J by 0 bases, with 17 bases between.

This clonotype was seen only a few times. CDR3: CASSLGGTGNTIYF. As DNA, the CDR3 is TGTGCCAGCAGCTTAGGAGGGACTGGAAACACCATATATTTT. The chain combines TRBV7-8 with TRBJ1-3; no reliable D call. Trimming pared 1 base from V and 2 bases from J, leaving 6 bases between. The germline V gene has CDR1 SGHVS and CDR2 FQNEAQ. The CDR3 covers 14 residues.

This clonotype was counted between two and nine times. The J gene is TRBJ2-3, the V gene TRBV7-2; TRBD1 matches 8 bases. The CDR3 is made up of 14 amino acids. Germline V gene lookup returns CDR1 SGHTA and CDR2 FQGNSA. The V and J ends lost 5 bases and 7 bases, in that order; junction bases with no gene match: 8. CDR3 loop: CASSQTGAANTQYF. In DNA, the CDR3 is TGTGCCAGCAGCCAGACAGGGGCCGCAAATACGCAGTATTTT. Variable domain in full (rest from reference TRBV7-2 and TRBJ2-3): GAGVSQSPSNKVTEKGKDVELRCDPISGHTALYWYRQSLGQGLEFLIYFQGNSAPDKSGLPSDRFSAERTGGSVSTLTIQRTQQEDSAVYLCASSQTGAANTQYFGPGTRLTVL.

This chain connects TRBV29-1 to TRBJ2-5, with D possibly TRBD2 on 5 matching bases. In germline, CDR1 is SQVTM, CDR2 ANQGSEA. This CDR3 has 16 residues. Trimming took 5 bases from V and 2 from J, leaving 21 bases between them. The CDR3 sequence: CSVRTGFVGEQETQYF. CDR3 bases: TGCAGCGTTAGAACCGGTTTCGTGGGAGAGCAAGAGACCCAGTACTTC. Drawing the rest from reference TRBV29-1 and TRBJ2-5, the complete variable domain is SAVISQKPSRDICQRGTSLTIQCQVDSQVTMMFWYRQQPGQSLTLIATANQGSEATYESGFVIDKFPISRPNLTFSTLTVSNMSPEDSSIYLCSVRTGFVGEQETQYFGPGTRLLVL.

This clonotype came up a few times. The genes are TRBV27 and TRBJ2-1, with 10 bases that match TRBD2. V lost 6 bases, J lost 5 bases, and 10 bases stayed unmatched. This CDR3 is built from 16 residues. CDR1 and CDR2 from the germline V gene are MNHEY and SMNVEV (reference sequence). CDR3 bases: TGTGCCAGCAGCCATGGTCCGCTAGCGGGAGACAATGAGCAGTTCTTC. Translating gives CASSHGPLAGDNEQFF.

This clonotype was observed a few times. The rearrangement links TRBV20-1 to TRBJ2-7, with 10 bases lining up with TRBD2. In germline, CDR1 is DFQATT, CDR2 SNEGSKA (reference sequence). With V trimmed by 4 bases and J by 3 bases, 6 bases remained unmatched. The CDR3 has 14 residues. The CDR3 nucleotides read TGCAGTGCTACTCTAGCGGGAGAGATCTACGAGCAGTACTTC. Protein: CSATLAGEIYEQYF.

This clonotype was detected ten times or more. The V gene is TRBV7-2, the J gene TRBJ2-3; 7 bases fit TRBD1. The CDR3 spans 15 residues. The V and J ends lost 6 bases and 0 bases, in that order; junction bases with no gene match: 6. Germline V gene lookup returns CDR1 SGHTA and CDR2 FQGNSA. The CDR3 DNA reads as TGTGCCAGCAGTTCTAGGGGGCCCAGCACAGATACGCAGTATTTT. It encodes CASSSRGPSTDTQYF.

V and J are TRBV5-1 and TRBJ2-2; TRBD2 agrees at 11 bases. This CDR3 is built from 16 residues. CDR1 is SGHRS, CDR2 YFSETQ, per germline. V shed 6 bases and J 0 bases; nucleotides not matched to a gene: 4. The CDR3 here is CASNQLAGANTGELFF. The CDR3 DNA sequence: TGCGCCAGCAATCAACTAGCGGGGGCGAACACCGGGGAGCTGTTTTTT. The complete variable domain, with remaining parts taken from reference TRBV5-1 and TRBJ2-2, reads KAGVTQTPRYLIKTRGQQVTLSCSPISGHRSVSWYQQTPGQGLQFLFEYFSETQRNKGNFPGRFSGRQFSNSRSEMNVSTLELGDSALYLCASNQLAGANTGELFFGEGSRLTVL.

This chain links TRBV9 with TRBJ2-7, with TRBD2 as a possible D gene (5 bases). V was shortened by 4 bases and J by 2 bases, with 13 bases between the two germline ends. CDR3 length: 14 residues. Per germline, CDR1 SGDLS and CDR2 YYNGEE. CDR3 DNA: TGTGCCAGCAGCACAACGGGGTCCGCCTACGAGCAGTACTTC. Its translation: CASSTTGSAYEQYF.

CDR3: CASRIGPTYEQYF. In nucleotides, the CDR3 is TGTGCCAGCAGGATCGGACCGACCTACGAGCAGTACTTC. The V call is TRBV6-2 or TRBV6-3, the J call TRBJ2-7; D remains unclear. Germline CDR1 and CDR2: MNHEY and SVGEGT. V lost 6 bases to trimming and J lost 2 bases, with 11 bases between them. The CDR3 contains 13 residues.